These 31 T cell receptor beta chains were all obtained from the same sample, sequenced in a study of control samples from healthy donors and cancer patients. Sequenced by immunoSEQ multiplex PCR; TCRdb stores in-frame clones only, minus some. Found here are approximately 92,000 clones, 85% to 95% of them singletons; the top ten hold approximately 1.5%. Sequenced sample: blood. The receptors stem from a woman aged 30 to 39 in good health.

The chain couples TRBV5-1 to TRBJ1-1, with D tentatively TRBD1 (6 bases). The germline gives CDR1 SGHRS, CDR2 YFSETQ. The CDR3 covers 15 residues. The ends were cut back, 4 bases at V and 0 bases at J, with 13 bases in the middle. The DNA for the CDR3 is TGCGCCAGCAGCGGACCACAGGGTGTGAACACTGAAGCTTTCTTT. It encodes CASSGPQGVNTEAFF.

This sequence joins TRBV25-1 and TRBJ1-3; a weak D match, TRBD1 (5 bases). V shed 2 bases and J shed 7 bases, with 15 bases lying between them. Looked up from germline, CDR1 is MGHDK and CDR2 is SYGVNS. The CDR3 covers 15 residues. CDR3: CASSEKDIRWNTIYF. The CDR3 DNA reads as TGTGCCAGCAGTGAAAAGGACATCCGTTGGAACACCATATATTTT.

V and J are TRBV2 and TRBJ1-6; D remains ambiguous. The ends were cut back, 5 bases at V and 11 bases at J, with 28 bases in the middle. Per germline, CDR1 SNHLY and CDR2 FYNNEI. This CDR3 comprises 18 residues. CDR3 region: CASSTGALSVIVLAPLHF. CDR3 in DNA: TGTGCCAGCAGTACGGGAGCCCTTTCCGTTATTGTGTTGGCACCCCTCCACTTT.

This sequence joins TRBV27 and TRBJ2-1; D remains unclear. Trimming took 8 bases from V and 1 from J, leaving 9 bases between them. In germline, CDR1 is MNHEY, CDR2 SMNVEV (reference sequence). The CDR3 runs to 13 residues. The CDR3 loop reads CASATRSYNEQFF. The CDR3 DNA sequence: TGTGCCAGCGCGACAAGATCCTACAATGAGCAGTTCTTC.

The chain carries TRBV6-1 and TRBJ1-6; D is uncertain. Germline V lookup: CDR1 MNHNS, CDR2 SASEGT. CDR3 length: 16 residues. The V end was cut by 1 base, the J end by 0 bases, with 7 bases between. The CDR3: CASSEGGSSYNSPLHF. The CDR3 DNA sequence: TGTGCCAGCAGTGAAGGAGGGAGCTCCTATAATTCACCCCTCCACTTT.

This rearrangement joins TRBV27 to TRBJ1-1; 8 nucleotides line up with TRBD1. There are 14 residues in the CDR3. Germline V gene sequence: CDR1 MNHEY, CDR2 SMNVEV (reference sequence). The V segment lost 6 bases and the J segment 4 bases; nucleotides outside the gene matches: 7. CDR3 coding DNA: TGTGCCAGCAGATCCGACAGGGGCAGCACTGAAGCTTTCTTT. The encoded protein is CASRSDRGSTEAFF.

The rearrangement links TRBV7-9 to TRBJ2-2; 9 bases map to TRBD2. CDR3 length: 16 amino acids. Losses at the gene ends were 1 base for V and 5 bases for J; bases not matched to a gene: 5. Germline V gene sequence: CDR1 SEHNR, CDR2 FQNEAQ (reference sequence). Written as DNA, the CDR3 is TGTGCCAGCAGCTTAGGTATTAGCGGGAGAACCGGGGAGCTGTTTTTT. As protein: CASSLGISGRTGELFF. The entire variable domain, with the rest obtained from reference TRBV7-9 and TRBJ2-2, is as follows: DTGVSQNPRHKITKRGQNVTFRCDPISEHNRLYWYRQTLGQGPEFLTYFQNEAQLEKSRLLSDRFSAERPKGSFSTLEIQRTEQGDSAMYLCASSLGISGRTGELFFGEGSRLTVL.

This rearrangement joins TRBV7-9 to TRBJ1-1; 9 bases map to TRBD1. There are 15 residues in the CDR3. Per the germline V gene, CDR1 is SEHNR and CDR2 is FQNEAQ (reference sequence). The V segment lost 1 base and the J segment 5 bases; nucleotides outside the gene matches: 5. CDR3 nucleotides: TGTGCCAGCAGCTTAGAGACAGGGGGAAGAACTGAAGCTTTCTTT. It codes for CASSLETGGRTEAFF.

This clone has a handful of counts. The rearrangement uses TRBV27 and TRBJ2-1, with 8 bases identical to TRBD2. The CDR3 spans 16 residues. CDR1 MNHEY and CDR2 SMNVEV come from the germline V gene (reference sequence). J was trimmed by 2 bases and V by 6 bases; bases with no gene match: 9. The CDR3 sequence is CASSLGGAAPYNEQFF. The CDR3 DNA is TGTGCCAGCAGCCTCGGGGGGGCAGCACCCTACAATGAGCAGTTCTTC.

This clone was detected once. The rearrangement joins TRBV11-2 to TRBJ2-7, with TRBD1 matching 9 bases. The CDR3 length is 13 residues. Germline CDR1 reads SGHAT; CDR2 reads FQNNGV. The V gene end was trimmed by 3 bases and the J gene end by 5 bases; junction bases not matched to a gene: 2. CDR3 protein: CASSFTGGDEQYF. The CDR3 region has the DNA TGTGCCAGCAGCTTCACAGGGGGCGACGAGCAGTACTTC.

This CDR3 is CASSLVLQGGTYEQYF. In DNA, the CDR3 is TGTGCCAGCAGCTTAGTTTTACAGGGAGGAACCTACGAGCAGTACTTC. The rearrangement links TRBV11-2 to TRBJ2-7; D may correspond to TRBD1 or TRBD2 (6 bases each). Germline CDR1 reads SGHAT; CDR2 reads FQNNGV. Trimming pared 1 base from V and 2 bases from J, leaving 15 bases between. The CDR3 loop spans 16 amino acids.

V and J are TRBV19 and TRBJ1-1; a weak D match, TRBD1 (6 bases). The germline V and J ends were trimmed by 6 bases and 1 base, with 21 bases remaining between them. Germline lookup yields CDR1 LNHDA and CDR2 SQIVND (reference sequence). This CDR3 region has 17 residues. CDR3 loop: CASSFTGTRKKNTEAFF. CDR3 in DNA: TGTGCCAGTAGCTTTACCGGGACACGTAAGAAGAACACTGAAGCTTTCTTT.

The genes are TRBV5-5 and TRBJ1-2; perhaps TRBD1 as D (5 bases). The V end lost 0 bases, the J end lost 6 bases, and 12 bases lay between the germline ends. Germline lookup yields CDR1 SGHKS and CDR2 YYEKEE (reference sequence). This CDR3 is 14 amino acids long. For the CDR3, the DNA is TGTGCCAGCAGCTTGGCCGTGGGGCCAGATGGCTACACCTTC. Protein product: CASSLAVGPDGYTF.

The V call is TRBV7-3, the J call TRBJ2-2; D is ambiguous. The CDR3 is made up of 13 amino acids. With 8 bases removed from V and 2 bases from J, the gap between germline ends came to 9 bases. The germline V gene encodes CDR1 SGHTA and CDR2 FQGTGA. CDR3 coding DNA: TGTGCCAGCGCTCGGAAAAACACCGGGGAGCTGTTTTTT. Amino acid sequence: CASARKNTGELFF. The whole variable domain, filled in from reference TRBV7-3 and TRBJ2-2, reads GAGVSQTPSNKVTEKGKYVELRCDPISGHTALYWYRQSLGQGPEFLIYFQGTGAADDSGLPNDRFFAVRPEGSVSTLKIQRTERGDSAVYLCASARKNTGELFFGEGSRLTVL.

The chain recombines TRBV4-2 with TRBJ1-4; D call uncertain. CDR3 size: 13 residues. The V gene's germline CDR1 is LGHNA and CDR2 YNFKEQ. V lost 2 bases to trimming and J lost 5 bases, with 6 bases between them. CDR3 sequence reads: CASSQRVNEKLFF. CDR3 nucleotides: TGTGCCAGCAGCCAAAGGGTAAATGAAAAACTGTTTTTT.

V usage is TRBV5-1 and J usage is TRBJ1-4; the match to TRBD1 covers 7 bases. V was clipped by 4 bases and J by 6 bases; unmatched bases: 6. There are 14 residues in the CDR3. The germline CDR1 and CDR2 sequences are SGHRS and YFSETQ. CDR3 DNA: TGCGCCAGCAGCGTCTCAGGGGGGTATGAAAAACTGTTTTTT. This sequence encodes CASSVSGGYEKLFF.

The chain uses TRBV19 and TRBJ2-7, with 7 bases identical to TRBD1. V gave up 6 bases and J gave up 2 bases; unmatched junction bases: 4. CDR3 size: 13 residues. Germline V CDR1 and CDR2: LNHDA, SQIVND (reference sequence). The chain's CDR3 is CASRRQGTYEQYF. The CDR3 DNA is TGTGCCAGTAGGCGACAGGGAACCTACGAGCAGTACTTC.

For the CDR3, the DNA is TGTGCCACTACCATTCCGAAAGCTTTCTTT. Its translation: CATTIPKAFF. The J gene is TRBJ1-1, the V gene TRBV7-9; no reliable D call. Per the germline V gene, CDR1 is SEHNR and CDR2 is FQNEAQ (reference sequence). There are 10 residues in the CDR3. V was trimmed by 10 bases and J by 9 bases, leaving 12 bases between them.

The rearrangement joins TRBV19 to TRBJ2-7, with 8 bases identical to TRBD1. In germline, CDR1 is LNHDA, CDR2 SQIVND (reference sequence). The CDR3 spans 14 residues. The V and J ends lost 4 bases and 2 bases, in that order; junction bases with no gene match: 4. The CDR3 DNA follows: TGTGCCAGTAGTACGGGACAGGATCCCTACGAGCAGTACTTC. It encodes CASSTGQDPYEQYF.

The chain employs TRBV19 and TRBJ1-3; 7 bases fit TRBD1. The V gene's germline CDR1 is LNHDA and CDR2 SQIVND (reference sequence). The trim removed 4 bases at V and 1 base at J, leaving 4 bases unmatched. CDR3 length equals 15 residues. The CDR3 nucleotides are TGTGCCAGTAGTACGACAGGGAAATCTGGAAACACCATATATTTT. Amino acids: CASSTTGKSGNTIYF.

The rearrangement joins TRBV5-1 to TRBJ2-5; the D gene is possibly TRBD2 (5 bases). The V and J ends lost 4 bases and 6 bases respectively, with 25 bases between them. The germline CDR1 and CDR2 sequences are SGHRS and YFSETQ. The CDR3 spans 17 residues. Here the CDR3 reads CASSKVETTSFGKTQYF. The DNA of the CDR3 is TGCGCCAGCAGCAAGGTCGAGACCACCTCATTCGGGAAGACCCAGTACTTC.

This chain joins TRBV10-1 and TRBJ2-1; D may be TRBD2 (6 bases). V dropped 5 bases and J dropped 10 bases, with 18 bases sitting between them. CDR1 is WNHNN and CDR2 is SYGVQD in the germline V gene (reference sequence). The CDR3 runs 14 residues. This CDR3 is CASSIDARGGEQFF. In nucleotides, the CDR3 is TGCGCCAGCAGTATCGACGCTCGGGGAGGCGAGCAGTTCTTC.

This chain joins TRBV7-9 and TRBJ1-2; no reliable D call. This CDR3 region has 14 residues. V was trimmed by 4 bases and J by 9 bases, leaving 18 bases between them. CDR1 SEHNR and CDR2 FQNEAQ come from the germline V gene (reference sequence). In DNA form, the CDR3 reads TGTGCCAGCAGCTCGGCCGCACCTATGATGAGCTACACCTTC. Its protein product is CASSSAAPMMSYTF.

J is TRBJ2-1 and V is TRBV5-1, with D unresolved. Germline-derived CDR1 and CDR2 are SGHRS and YFSETQ. The germline V and J ends were trimmed by 9 bases and 0 bases, with 7 bases remaining between them. The CDR3 contains 12 residues. CDR3 DNA: TGCGCCACAGGTCGCTCCTACAATGAGCAGTTCTTC. The encoded protein is CATGRSYNEQFF. The full variable domain, its missing parts supplied by reference TRBV5-1 and TRBJ2-1, is KAGVTQTPRYLIKTRGQQVTLSCSPISGHRSVSWYQQTPGQGLQFLFEYFSETQRNKGNFPGRFSGRQFSNSRSEMNVSTLELGDSALYLCATGRSYNEQFFGPGTRLTVL.

Here the CDR3 DNA reads TGTGCCAGCAGTTTAACCAGGGGAGCAGATACGCAGTATTTT. Translated: CASSLTRGADTQYF. V is TRBV28 and J is TRBJ2-3; D may be TRBD1 (6 bases). The length of the CDR3 is 14 residues. In germline, CDR1 is MDHEN, CDR2 SYDVKM. The ends were cut back, 2 bases at V and 4 bases at J, with 10 bases in the middle.

The chain combines TRBV12-3 or TRBV12-4 with TRBJ1-1, with a weak D call TRBD1 (6 bases). The CDR3 consists of 12 residues. Trimming shortened V by 5 bases and J by 7 bases, and 11 bases separated the two germline ends. The CDR3 DNA reads as TGTGCCAGCAGTCCAGGGGTCGGTGAAGCTTTCTTT. It translates to CASSPGVGEAFF.

The chain links TRBV28 to TRBJ2-7, with D unclear. CDR1 is MDHEN, CDR2 SYDVKM, per germline. The CDR3 length is 12 residues. The V and J ends lost 6 bases and 5 bases respectively, with 11 bases between them. The CDR3, as DNA: TGTGCCAGCAGCCCCGTGGGGAACGAGCAGTACTTC. Encoded protein: CASSPVGNEQYF.

The rearrangement joins TRBV7-9 to TRBJ1-2; TRBD1 aligns across 12 bases. J lost 8 bases, V lost 3 bases, and 10 bases had no gene match. There are 16 residues in the CDR3. In germline, CDR1 is SEHNR, CDR2 FQNEAQ (reference sequence). The CDR3 sequence is CASSFIRGQGAHGYTF. CDR3 nucleotides: TGTGCCAGCAGCTTCATTAGGGGACAGGGGGCGCACGGCTACACCTTC.

This chain connects TRBV5-6 to TRBJ1-1; no clear D gene. Trimming cost V 0 bases and J 0 bases, with 15 bases left between them. The CDR3 has 17 amino acids. CDR1 SGHDT and CDR2 YYEEEE come from the germline V gene. CDR3 coding DNA: TGTGCCAGCAGCTTGGTTGCCGGCAGCCTAATGAACACTGAAGCTTTCTTT. Its translation: CASSLVAGSLMNTEAFF.

The V call is TRBV5-5, the J call TRBJ1-2, with D hard to call. Germline CDR1 and CDR2: SGHKS and YYEKEE (reference sequence). The V gene lost 0 bases and the J gene lost 2 bases, with 8 bases spanning the gap. The CDR3 length is 14 residues. CDR3 protein: CASSLGWLNYGYTF. The CDR3 nucleotides are TGTGCCAGCAGCTTGGGCTGGTTAAACTATGGCTACACCTTC.

The chain carries TRBV7-8 and TRBJ2-2; 10 nucleotides agree with TRBD1. The CDR3 has 19 residues. The germline V gene has CDR1 SGHVS and CDR2 FQNEAQ. With V trimmed by 2 bases and J by 7 bases, 16 bases remained unmatched. CDR3 coding DNA: TGTGCCAGCAGCTTAAGGGGGACTCTACGACAGGGGGCGTACGGGGAGCTGTTTTTT. Translation gives CASSLRGTLRQGAYGELFF.